This T cell receptor beta chain was found in a study of CD8 T cells in ankylosing spondylitis. Study-wide results and caveats: Reactive arthritis synovial fluid and blood were previously reported to contain some motif variants. Within ankylosing spondylitis blood, a TCR beta motif made up of several highly homologous variants appeared to be characteristic. The authors reported significant enrichment of disease-linked clones in matched ankylosing spondylitis synovial fluid.

A single record per CDR3 protein comes from TCRdb applying MiXCR to the 5' RACE reads. The table has 250,000 or so distinct CDR3 sequences, roughly 18% seen once. Turning to this clonotype: Its matching antigen is unknown.

Between the trimmed V and J ends, which lost 3 bases and 2 bases, there was a span of 13 bases. CDR1 WNHNN and CDR2 SYGVQD come from the germline V gene (reference sequence). This CDR3 is built from 15 residues. The V call is TRBV10-1, the J call TRBJ2-5, with D unclear. The sequencing input was blood, either unsorted or a sorted T cell fraction (not recorded which). The sequence came from a male donor with ankylosing spondylitis or in good health (not recorded which). CDR3 in amino acids: CASSDAVGPQETQYF. In DNA form, the CDR3 reads TGCGCCAGCAGTGACGCTGTAGGACCACAAGAGACCCAGTACTTC.